This TCR beta chain was documented in a study of OX40 agonist ivuxolimab in advanced cancers. Some clones are missing from TCRdb's copy, which holds only in-frame ones; the method was immunoSEQ multiplex PCR. The sample includes about 79,000 clones, about nine tenths seen only once; the top ten take 4.1%. Notes on this clone: The antigen is undetermined.

Autoimmune disease history or systemic immunosuppression meant exclusion. General study findings and limits: The study observed clonal expansion of CD4+ and CD8+ blood T cells by week 6 at 0.1 to 3.0 mg/kg. Also showing low normalized T-cell clonal expansion were some of the nonresponders. Expanded clones were, on average, more numerous among CD8+ T cells than CD4+.

The germline CDR1 and CDR2 sequences are SGHTS and YDEGEE. The CDR3 spans 15 residues. Trimming at V came to 4 bases and at J to 4 bases, leaving 5 bases not matched to a gene. The V call is TRBV5-8, the J call TRBJ2-7; 13 bases line up with TRBD2. The receptor was isolated from an adult with an advanced solid tumor such as melanoma, head and neck, liver or kidney cancer. This specimen was CD4+ or CD8+ T cells sorted from blood, taken in a trial of the OX40 agonist ivuxolimab. The CDR3, as DNA: TGTGCCAGCAGCCAGACTAGCGGGAGGTTATACGAGCAGTACTTC. This gives the protein CASSQTSGRLYEQYF.